These 24 T cell receptor beta chains share one sample of origin, sequenced in a study of a mutant IDH1 vaccine in newly diagnosed glioma. Specified time point: baseline, week 1 (first vaccination visit). Treatment given: pre-vaccination baseline after standard-of-care therapy. Produced via immunoSEQ multiplex PCR; TCRdb's table is partial and in-frame only. The data contain roughly 70,000 clones, about 86% of them singletons. The starting material was PBMCs, obtained from a glioma patient treated with radiotherapy, temozolomide or both. All receptors come from a man under 40 with glioma.

V gene TRBV28 combines with J gene TRBJ2-5; 7 bases align to TRBD1. The germline gives CDR1 MDHEN, CDR2 SYDVKM. Trimming removed 5 bases from V and 5 bases from J; junction bases left unmatched: 5. This CDR3 is 13 amino acids long. The CDR3 DNA reads as TGTGCCAGCAGTACAGACAGGGAGGAGACCCAGTACTTC. This sequence encodes CASSTDREETQYF.

The chain combines TRBV5-1 with TRBJ2-3, with 7 bases aligning to TRBD2. Germline V gene sequence: CDR1 SGHRS, CDR2 YFSETQ. The CDR3 totals 15 residues. The trim removed 0 bases at V and 0 bases at J, leaving 1 base unmatched. CDR3 nucleotide sequence: TGCGCCAGCAGCTTGGGCGGGGGTAGCACAGATACGCAGTATTTT. Translating it yields CASSLGGGSTDTQYF. The full variable domain, completed using reference TRBV5-1 and TRBJ2-3, is KAGVTQTPRYLIKTRGQQVTLSCSPISGHRSVSWYQQTPGQGLQFLFEYFSETQRNKGNFPGRFSGRQFSNSRSEMNVSTLELGDSALYLCASSLGGGSTDTQYFGPGTRLTVL.

This clone was observed a few times. The chain links TRBV4-2 to TRBJ1-5; D is undetermined. The CDR3 sequence is 13 residues long. In germline, CDR1 is LGHNA, CDR2 YNFKEQ. Trimming pared 1 base from V and 4 bases from J, leaving 5 bases between. This CDR3 is CASSQGLNQPQHF. In DNA form, the CDR3 reads TGTGCCAGCAGCCAAGGTTTGAATCAGCCCCAGCATTTT.

J is TRBJ2-7 and V is TRBV9; weak D call: TRBD2 (6 bases). Trimming left V 4 bases short and J 5 bases short, with 19 bases between. The germline V gene has CDR1 SGDLS and CDR2 YYNGEE. The CDR3 runs to 15 residues. The CDR3 coding sequence is TGTGCCAGCAGCCCCACTGGGACTCCCCTCAACGAGCAGTACTTC. Protein product: CASSPTGTPLNEQYF.

This chain links TRBV11-2 with TRBJ2-1, with 11 bases matching TRBD2. V lost 5 bases, J lost 3 bases, and 6 bases stayed unmatched. The CDR3 contains 16 residues. Germline CDR1 reads SGHAT; CDR2 reads FQNNGV. For the CDR3, the DNA is TGTGCCAGCAGCCCAAGACTAGCGGGGCTCTACAATGAGCAGTTCTTC. This gives the protein CASSPRLAGLYNEQFF. The complete variable domain, with remaining parts taken from reference TRBV11-2 and TRBJ2-1, reads EAGVAQSPRYKIIEKRQSVAFWCNPISGHATLYWYQQILGQGPKLLIQFQNNGVVDDSQLPKDRFSAERLKGVDSTLKIQPAKLEDSAVYLCASSPRLAGLYNEQFFGPGTRLTVL.

This chain joins TRBV14 and TRBJ1-6, with D hard to call. The germline V and J ends were trimmed by 1 base and 0 bases, with 7 bases remaining between them. CDR3 size: 16 residues. Germline V gene lookup returns CDR1 SGHDN and CDR2 FVKESK. The CDR3 is CASSQGTYSYNSPLHF. CDR3 DNA sequence: TGTGCCAGCAGCCAAGGCACCTACTCCTATAATTCACCCCTCCACTTT.

The chain's CDR3 is CASSPPGTGAKETQYF. CDR3 DNA sequence: TGTGCCAGCAGCCCACCGGGGACAGGGGCAAAAGAGACCCAGTACTTC. The chain carries TRBV7-8 and TRBJ2-5; 10 positions agree with TRBD1. V trimming: 5 bases; J trimming: 3 bases; junction bases outside the gene matches: 9. Germline V gene data show CDR1 as SGHVS and CDR2 as FQNEAQ. The CDR3 is 16 residues long.

The chain carries TRBV27 and TRBJ2-6; the D gene is possibly TRBD2 (6 bases). Germline CDR1 MNHEY, CDR2 SMNVEV (reference sequence). The CDR3 is 15 amino acids. V was pared by 10 bases and J by 4 bases, with 17 bases between. The CDR3 coding sequence is TGTGCCACGATGGAGGGTGCTTCCGGGGCCAACGTCCTGACTTTC. Its translation is CATMEGASGANVLTF.

This sequence joins TRBV5-1 and TRBJ2-7; 11 positions match TRBD2. The CDR3 runs 18 residues. V lost 4 bases to trimming and J lost 7 bases; unmatched junction nucleotides: 19. The germline CDR1 and CDR2 sequences are SGHRS and YFSETQ. CDR3 coding DNA: TGCGCCAGCAGCCAAAGTAGACTAGCGGGGAACATTTTACGAGAGCAGTACTTC. This codes for CASSQSRLAGNILREQYF.

The chain joins TRBV18 to TRBJ1-3, with D maybe TRBD1 (6 bases). Trimming removed 3 bases at V and 0 bases at J, with 9 bases between. This CDR3 is built from 15 residues. Germline V gene data show CDR1 as KGHSH and CDR2 as LQKENI. The CDR3 DNA is TGTGCCAGCTCACCCAACAGGGACTCTGGAAACACCATATATTTT. Its translation is CASSPNRDSGNTIYF.

The V and J genes are TRBV5-1 and TRBJ2-7; no clear D. Germline CDR1 SGHRS, CDR2 YFSETQ. This CDR3 is 14 amino acids long. V was shortened by 0 bases and J by 3 bases, with 10 bases between the two germline ends. Written as DNA, the CDR3 is TGCGCCAGCAGCTTGGGCGGCCGGAACTACGAGCAGTACTTC. Translating gives CASSLGGRNYEQYF.

The chain has TRBV5-1 and TRBJ1-1; TRBD1 matches at 11 bases. Trimming cost V 3 bases and J 2 bases; bases outside gene matches: 3. This CDR3 has 15 residues. Germline-derived CDR1 and CDR2 are SGHRS and YFSETQ. The CDR3 protein is CASSSDRGQNTEAFF. As DNA, the CDR3 is TGCGCCAGCAGCTCGGACAGGGGGCAAAACACTGAAGCTTTCTTT.

This sequence joins TRBV4-1 and TRBJ2-2; TRBD1 matches 8 bases. Germline V CDR1 and CDR2: MGHRA, YSYEKL. The CDR3 consists of 15 residues. V was clipped by 4 bases and J by 6 bases; unmatched bases: 7. The DNA of the CDR3 is TGCGCCAGCAGCCGGGGACAGGTCGGGTCCGGGGAGCTGTTTTTT. Its translation: CASSRGQVGSGELFF.

The J gene is TRBJ2-3, the V gene TRBV11-2; tentative D call: TRBD1 (6 bases). Per the germline V gene, CDR1 is SGHAT and CDR2 is FQNNGV. This CDR3 is built from 16 residues. The V end was cut by 5 bases, the J end by 0 bases, with 15 bases between. CDR3 bases: TGTGCCAGCAGCATCGGACAGAGAATTAGCACAGATACGCAGTATTTT. This gives the protein CASSIGQRISTDTQYF.

The rearrangement uses TRBV5-1 and TRBJ2-4; D possibly corresponds to TRBD2 (6 bases). The CDR3 runs to 15 residues. Trimming stripped 0 bases from V and 8 bases from J, with 15 bases between. Per germline, CDR1 SGHRS and CDR2 YFSETQ. The CDR3 loop is CASSLGGLRRDIQYF. The CDR3 DNA is TGCGCCAGCAGCTTGGGGGGACTCCGGAGAGACATTCAGTACTTC. Full variable domain (missing parts from reference TRBV5-1 and TRBJ2-4): KAGVTQTPRYLIKTRGQQVTLSCSPISGHRSVSWYQQTPGQGLQFLFEYFSETQRNKGNFPGRFSGRQFSNSRSEMNVSTLELGDSALYLCASSLGGLRRDIQYFGAGTRLSVL.

CDR3 amino acids: CASSGGAGPSYEQYF. For the CDR3, the DNA is TGTGCCAGCAGCGGTGGGGCAGGGCCCTCCTACGAGCAGTACTTC. V is TRBV7-8 and J is TRBJ2-7; D is possibly TRBD1 (5 bases). Germline CDR1 reads SGHVS; CDR2 reads FQNEAQ. Trimming took 5 bases from V and 0 from J, leaving 14 bases between them. This CDR3 spans 15 amino acids.

This chain uses TRBV4-1 with TRBJ1-1; D gene ambiguous. The V end was cut by 2 bases, the J end by 1 base, with 11 bases between. The germline V gene has CDR1 MGHRA and CDR2 YSYEKL. The CDR3 length is 15 residues. CDR3 nucleotides: TGCGCCAGCAGCCAAAAATACCCTACGAACACTGAAGCTTTCTTT. This sequence encodes CASSQKYPTNTEAFF.

The table lists this clone with a count of one. The CDR3 reads CASSEGTWVNYGYTF. The CDR3 bases are TGTGCCAGCAGTGAAGGGACCTGGGTGAACTATGGCTACACCTTC. The J gene is TRBJ1-2, the V gene TRBV6-1; D unclear. The CDR3 has 15 amino acids. Germline V lookup: CDR1 MNHNS, CDR2 SASEGT. V shed 1 base and J shed 2 bases, with 11 bases lying between them.

The chain links TRBV10-3 to TRBJ2-7; TRBD1 aligns across 9 bases. CDR3 length equals 15 residues. Trimming at V came to 3 bases and at J to 4 bases, leaving 7 bases not matched to a gene. Germline V lookup: CDR1 ENHRY, CDR2 SYGVKD. CDR3 nucleotide sequence: TGTGCCATCAGTGATCGGGACAGGGCGGTGTACGAGCAGTACTTC. It yields the protein CAISDRDRAVYEQYF.

This chain connects TRBV2 to TRBJ1-1, with D possibly being TRBD1 (5 bases). The CDR3 has 16 residues. From germline, CDR1 is SNHLY and CDR2 FYNNEI. Trimming left V 5 bases short and J 7 bases short, with 23 bases between. The CDR3 is CASSSGGRAGSYEAFF. The CDR3 coding sequence is TGTGCCAGCAGTTCCGGTGGGAGAGCAGGGAGCTATGAAGCTTTCTTT.

The chain combines TRBV7-8 with TRBJ2-5, with D tentatively TRBD1 (5 bases). CDR1 is SGHVS, CDR2 FQNEAQ, per germline. Trimming stripped 5 bases from V and 5 bases from J, with 15 bases between. There are 14 residues in the CDR3. The CDR3 loop is CASSPRGLGETQYF. The CDR3, as DNA: TGTGCCAGCAGCCCTAGGGGCTTAGGGGAGACCCAGTACTTC.

The CDR3 DNA follows: TGTGCCAGCAGTGAAGCGCAAAGGAGGGATGAGCAGTTCTTC. Protein: CASSEAQRRDEQFF. This rearrangement joins TRBV2 to TRBJ2-1; D may be TRBD2 (6 bases). Trimming left V 0 bases short and J 8 bases short, with 11 bases between. Germline V gene sequence: CDR1 SNHLY, CDR2 FYNNEI. The CDR3 loop spans 14 amino acids.

V gene TRBV2 combines with J gene TRBJ1-2; D is perhaps TRBD1 (6 bases). There are 14 residues in the CDR3. Germline values: CDR1 SNHLY, CDR2 FYNNEI. V shed 8 bases and J shed 1 base, with 14 bases lying between them. CDR3: CASLISGDNYGYTF. CDR3 sequence (DNA): TGTGCCAGCCTGATCTCAGGGGATAACTATGGCTACACCTTC.

The chain recombines TRBV12-5 with TRBJ1-1; 12 nucleotides match TRBD1. J lost 4 bases, V lost 6 bases, and 9 bases had no gene match. This CDR3 is built from 16 residues. The germline V gene encodes CDR1 LGHNT and CDR2 FRNRAP. Here the CDR3 DNA reads TGTGCTAGTGGGAGTCAAAAGGGACAGGGGGCCACTGAAGCTTTCTTT. This sequence encodes CASGSQKGQGATEAFF.